The present entry profiles one TCR beta chain with its context. Using immunoSEQ multiplex PCR, the repertoire was profiled, and TCRdb retains in-frame clones only, with some absent. The data show about 59,000 clones, over 80% seen once. This entry belongs to a study of OX40 agonist ivuxolimab in advanced cancers. Study-wide context: Cohort: approximately 83% men, mean age around 60, aged about 20 to 90.

The CDR3 spans 14 residues. Germline CDR1 reads SNHLY; CDR2 reads FYNNEI. V lost 6 bases to trimming and J lost 0 bases, with 10 bases between them. The chain employs TRBV2 and TRBJ2-3; TRBD1 might be the D (6 bases). Sequenced here: CD4+ or CD8+ T cells sorted from blood, sampled in a trial of the OX40 agonist ivuxolimab. This sequence was found in an adult with an advanced solid tumor such as melanoma, head and neck, liver or kidney cancer. CDR3: CASRNRASTDTQYF. The CDR3 bases are TGTGCCAGCAGGAACAGGGCTAGCACAGATACGCAGTATTTT.